This is a list of T cell receptor beta chains from one sample in a study of blood T cell repertoires in COVID-19. Libraries were prepared by immunoSEQ multiplex PCR; TCRdb keeps only in-frame clonotypes and omits some of them. The sample lists about 73,000 clones, approximately 84% seen once, with 28% in the top ten. The sample was peripheral blood. These receptors were collected from a human donor in a cohort sampled during active COVID-19. The CDR3 runs from the conserved cysteine through the conserved F or W. The D gene is left open where the match is weak. A clone size is listed for some rows: how often the clone was seen (once, few, many), or a class if it is expanded.

clone_size: .
d_call: .
j_call: TRBJ2-5
v_call: TRBV27
cdr3_length: 12
cdr3_nt: TGTGCCAGCAGTCGCCCGGGGGAGACCCAGTACTTC
cdr3_aa: CASSRPGETQYF

clone_size: .
d_call: .
j_call: TRBJ2-7
v_call: TRBV4-2
cdr3_length: 14
cdr3_nt: TGTGCCAGCAGCCAAGATTTGCAGGGCTACGAGCAGTACTTC
cdr3_aa: CASSQDLQGYEQYF

clone_size: once
d_call: TRBD2
j_call: TRBJ2-7
v_call: TRBV27
cdr3_length: 18
cdr3_nt: TGTGCCAGCAGTCCAAATGGGGGGGGGATAGACCTGCACTACGAGCAGTACTTC
cdr3_aa: CASSPNGGGIDLHYEQYF

clone_size: .
d_call: TRBD1
j_call: TRBJ2-7
v_call: TRBV10-3
cdr3_length: 15
cdr3_nt: TGTGCCATCAGGAAGGACAGGGCCTCCTCCTACGAGCAGTACTTC
cdr3_aa: CAIRKDRASSYEQYF

clone_size: .
d_call: TRBD1
j_call: TRBJ1-6
v_call: TRBV4-3
cdr3_length: 18
cdr3_nt: TGCGCCAGCAGCCAAGCTTCCAGCGGACAGGGTAGGAATTCACCCCTCCACTTT
cdr3_aa: CASSQASSGQGRNSPLHF

clone_size: .
d_call: .
j_call: TRBJ2-1
v_call: TRBV4-1
cdr3_length: 13
cdr3_nt: TGCGCCAGCAGCCAGGGGGCCGGCAATGAGCAGTTCTTC
cdr3_aa: CASSQGAGNEQFF

clone_size: .
d_call: TRBD1
j_call: TRBJ2-1
v_call: TRBV14
cdr3_length: 14
cdr3_nt: TGTGCCAGCAGCCGGGACAGGTTGTACAATGAGCAGTTCTTC
cdr3_aa: CASSRDRLYNEQFF

clone_size: once
d_call: .
j_call: TRBJ1-4
v_call: TRBV18
cdr3_length: 14
cdr3_nt: TGTGCCAGCTCACTAACGGCAACTAATGAAAAACTGTTTTTT
cdr3_aa: CASSLTATNEKLFF

clone_size: few
d_call: .
j_call: TRBJ1-2
v_call: TRBV4-1
cdr3_length: 14
cdr3_nt: TGCGCCAGCAGCCAAGTGGGGCGGACCTATGGCTACACCTTC
cdr3_aa: CASSQVGRTYGYTF

clone_size: .
d_call: .
j_call: TRBJ2-1
v_call: TRBV7-9
cdr3_length: 16
cdr3_nt: TGTGCCAGCAGCTTAGGGGTGAGGGAGAGGCACAATGAGCAGTTCTTC
cdr3_aa: CASSLGVRERHNEQFF

clone_size: .
d_call: TRBD1
j_call: TRBJ2-6
v_call: TRBV5-1
cdr3_length: 18
cdr3_nt: TGCGCCAGCAGCTGGCCTCGGGGACAGGGCTCCGGGGCCAACGTCCTGACTTTC
cdr3_aa: CASSWPRGQGSGANVLTF

clone_size: .
d_call: TRBD1
j_call: TRBJ1-2
v_call: TRBV5-1
cdr3_length: 15
cdr3_nt: TGCGCCAGCAGCTCTGGGACAGAAACTTCCTATGGCTACACCTTC
cdr3_aa: CASSSGTETSYGYTF

clone_size: .
d_call: .
j_call: TRBJ1-2
v_call: TRBV18
cdr3_length: 14
cdr3_nt: TGTGCCAGCTCCACAGGGACCATCGACTATGGCTACACCTTC
cdr3_aa: CASSTGTIDYGYTF